A single TCR beta chain is shown here with its context. From germline, CDR1 is SGHRS and CDR2 YFSETQ. Trimming removed 1 base at V and 5 bases at J, with 10 bases between. The CDR3 runs 15 residues. The data belong to a study of blood T cell repertoires in COVID-19. Clones were read by immunoSEQ multiplex PCR, and TCRdb kept only the in-frame ones, dropping some. The repertoire has about 180,000 clones, 86% of them found once; the top ten carry 7.5% to 10%. This receptor was taken from a woman in her 30s who had recovered from COVID-19. The chain is built from TRBV5-1 and TRBJ1-6; the D is unclear. The sequencing input was PBMCs or T cells enriched from blood (not recorded which). Here the CDR3 DNA reads TGCGCCAGCAGCTTGAATGGCGGGGATAATTCACCCCTCCACTTT. It translates to CASSLNGGDNSPLHF.